A selection of T cell receptor beta chains follows, all from one sample in a study of T cell responses to AZD1222 COVID-19 vaccine. TCRdb keeps only in-frame clones here, not all; method: immunoSEQ multiplex PCR. The sample records around 99,000 clones, more than 70% being singletons. Material: peripheral blood, obtained on day 0 of AZD1222 vaccination. The receptors were sampled from an adult in good health. CDR3s include the opening cysteine and the closing phenylalanine or tryptophan. The order of the fields is V gene, CDR3 length, CDR3 protein.

TRBV19,16,CASSIHGVADNQPQHF
TRBV28,14,CASSYGQSSGELFF
TRBV24-1,15,CATGNRLARYNEQFF
TRBV15,15,CATSNLGANTGELFF
TRBV5-5,14,CASSPRGGNQPQHF
TRBV6-6,13,CASSYSGVDEQYF
TRBV3-1/TRBV3-2,14,CASSTGTSTDTQYF
TRBV27,19,CASSWNLGGLAGGTDTQYF
TRBV15,18,CATSRERRGAGGADTQYF
TRBV6-1,17,CASSGLTAPGSGNTIYF
TRBV30,15,CAWSSSGRANTEAFF
TRBV21-1,17,CASSIPGLKLLDQPQHF
TRBV29-1,15,CSVGELGRIQETQYF
TRBV5-1,17,CASSPGDRRMGNSPLHF
TRBV20-1,11,CSANSFYEQYF
TRBV6-1,15,CASSEAQIYTDTQYF
TRBV4-2,16,CASSQGDRGRTGELFF
TRBV10-3,17,CAISEPRDFLNTGELFF
TRBV28,15,CASSPYKNSNQPQHF
TRBV2,14,CASSAGVGNQPQHF
TRBV15,21,CATSRDLGGTSVGMNTGELFF
TRBV18,13,CASFPTANTEAFF
TRBV11-2,13,CASSSRTSGSWFF
TRBV4-1,17,CASSQGPSGSSYNEQFF
TRBV6-2/TRBV6-3,14,CASSPDSLGTEAFF
TRBV4-2,13,CASSQGGSGELFF
TRBV19,16,CAASGARLTNTGELFF
TRBV4-1,14,CASSQGQGNTEAFF
TRBV28,15,CASSSPESSGNTIYF
TRBV5-1,19,CASSSGPLSTTRGSYEQYF
TRBV12-3/TRBV12-4,13,CASSLDRKETQYF
TRBV7-8,16,CASSSLSGYSNQPQHF
TRBV14,14,CASSQVGGGEKLFF
TRBV30,14,CAWSVQTSGNTIYF
TRBV27,17,CASSLFGEGRQNTEAFF